The entry below describes one T cell receptor beta chain. Its antigen is undetermined. The sample belongs to a study of beta chain features in type 1 diabetes. Study background: On cell yields, gender and age, patients and healthy donors were similar. Study-wide results and limits: Possibly, sequencing cDNA over-represented cells that had high TCR expression levels.

Expressed TCRB transcripts got sequenced, as all isolated RNA was reverse transcribed. Assay: immunoSEQ multiplex PCR; the TCRdb copy retains only in-frame clones and omits some. The table shows over 500,000 clones, with about a sixth occurring only once. The junction had 8 bases not matched to a gene; V was cut back by 5 bases and J by 7 bases. CDR1 SGHTA and CDR2 FQGTGA come from the germline V gene. The CDR3 is made up of 14 amino acids. Sorting based on CD45RO/CCR7/CD25/CD127/CD95/CD27 separated CD4+ naive, central memory, regulatory and stem cell-like memory cells. The TCR was taken from a man younger than 35 in good health. Sequencing used naive CD4+ T cells from blood. The V gene is TRBV7-3, the J gene TRBJ1-1, with 9 nucleotides matching TRBD1. The CDR3 spells CASSTTGGEVEAFF. The CDR3 bases are TGTGCCAGCAGCACAACAGGGGGCGAGGTTGAAGCTTTCTTT. Full variable domain (remainder filled in from reference TRBV7-3 and TRBJ1-1): GAGVSQTPSNKVTEKGKYVELRCDPISGHTALYWYRQSLGQGPEFLIYFQGTGAADDSGLPNDRFFAVRPEGSVSTLKIQRTERGDSAVYLCASSTTGGEVEAFFGQGTRLTVV.